These T cell receptor beta chains were read from a single sample in a study of T cells in Graves' hyperthyroidism and ophthalmopathy. TCRdb re-called the multiplex PCR reads through MiXCR, storing one row per CDR3 protein. The sample contains more than 500,000 distinct CDR3 sequences, 14% of which appear only once. The specimen sequenced was blood. The receptors shown here come from a woman in her thirties or forties with Graves' hyperthyroidism. CDR3s include the opening cysteine and the closing phenylalanine or tryptophan. D genes are given only for firm matches. Not every row has a clone size; where given, it reads once, few, many or a size class.

abundance	v_gene	j_gene	d_gene	CDR3aa	CDR3nt
many	TRBV6-2/TRBV6-3	TRBJ2-1	TRBD1	CASRPSGQGDYNEQFF	TGTGCCAGCAGACCCAGCGGACAGGGGGACTACAATGAGCAGTTCTTC
many	TRBV12-5	TRBJ1-2	TRBD1	CASGLVETGLYGYTF	TGTGCTAGTGGTTTAGTAGAGACAGGGCTCTATGGCTACACCTTC
many	TRBV11-3	TRBJ2-3	.	CASSHSRGSGYTDTQYF	TGTGCCAGCAGCCACTCCCGGGGTAGCGGATACACAGATACGCAGTATTTT
many	TRBV7-9	TRBJ2-1	TRBD1	CASSLGGGISYNEQFF	TGTGCCAGCAGCCTAGGGGGCGGAATCTCCTACAATGAGCAGTTCTTC
many	TRBV5-6	TRBJ1-1	.	CASSLPTAGALNTEAFF	TGTGCCAGCAGCTTGCCCACCGCTGGAGCATTGAACACTGAAGCTTTCTTT
many	TRBV28	TRBJ2-7	TRBD1	CASSQTGQNLYEQYF	TGTGCCAGCAGTCAAACGGGACAGAACCTCTACGAGCAGTACTTC
many	TRBV27	TRBJ2-1	TRBD2	CASSPLAGVGNEQFF	TGCGCCAGCAGCCCCTTAGCGGGAGTGGGAAATGAGCAGTTCTTC
.	TRBV5-1	TRBJ1-1	.	CASSRLGGTYTEAFF	TGCGCCAGCAGTCGTCTTGGGGGGACGTACACTGAAGCTTTCTTT
many	TRBV6-5	TRBJ2-1	TRBD2	CASSYGGLAGGNEQFF	TGTGCCAGCAGTTACGGGGGACTAGCGGGAGGAAATGAGCAGTTCTTC
many	TRBV20-1	TRBJ2-7	TRBD2	CSAEGSGSREQYF	TGCAGTGCCGAGGGTAGCGGGAGTCGAGAGCAGTACTTC
many	TRBV18	TRBJ1-5	.	CASSRTVDQPQHF	TGTGCCAGCTCACGGACAGTCGATCAGCCCCAGCATTTT
many	TRBV28	TRBJ2-1	.	CASSPWARSINEQFF	TGTGCCAGCAGTCCCTGGGCCCGCAGCATAAATGAGCAGTTCTTC
few	TRBV6-2/TRBV6-3	TRBJ2-1	TRBD2	CASSPSWGGERFF	TGTGCCAGCAGTCCTTCCTGGGGAGGGGAGCGGTTCTTC
many	TRBV20-1	TRBJ2-7	TRBD1	CSAAGQGNYEQYF	TGCAGTGCAGCTGGACAGGGGAACTACGAGCAGTACTTC
.	TRBV7-9	TRBJ2-2	TRBD2	CASQSSGANTGELFF	TGTGCCAGCCAGTCTAGCGGGGCGAACACCGGGGAGCTGTTTTTT
.	TRBV19	TRBJ2-7	TRBD2	CASSIGASGATYEQYF	TGTGCCAGTAGTATAGGCGCTAGCGGAGCGACCTACGAGCAGTACTTC
few	TRBV6-2/TRBV6-3	TRBJ1-5	.	CASATLRGLSNQPQHF	TGTGCCAGCGCTACACTCAGGGGATTAAGCAATCAGCCCCAGCATTTT
few	TRBV20-1	TRBJ2-1	.	CSAFYRVNEQFF	TGCAGTGCTTTTTACAGGGTCAATGAGCAGTTCTTC
few	TRBV9	TRBJ2-1	TRBD2	CASSAGSGSYNEQFF	TGTGCCAGCAGCGCGGGTAGCGGGAGCTACAATGAGCAGTTCTTC
many	TRBV28	TRBJ1-1	.	CASSFVKPEKLNTEAFF	TGTGCCAGCAGTTTCGTAAAGCCCGAAAAACTGAACACTGAAGCTTTCTTT
few	TRBV9	TRBJ2-7	.	CASSEAPTPPYEQYF	TGTGCCAGCAGCGAAGCCCCGACACCGCCCTACGAGCAGTACTTC
.	TRBV20-1	TRBJ1-1	TRBD1	CSARVPQGAPVEAFF	TGCAGTGCTAGAGTTCCGCAGGGGGCGCCAGTTGAAGCTTTCTTT
few	TRBV20-1	TRBJ2-1	TRBD2	CSARQLAGGLYNEQFF	TGCAGTGCTAGGCAATTAGCGGGAGGCCTCTACAATGAGCAGTTCTTC